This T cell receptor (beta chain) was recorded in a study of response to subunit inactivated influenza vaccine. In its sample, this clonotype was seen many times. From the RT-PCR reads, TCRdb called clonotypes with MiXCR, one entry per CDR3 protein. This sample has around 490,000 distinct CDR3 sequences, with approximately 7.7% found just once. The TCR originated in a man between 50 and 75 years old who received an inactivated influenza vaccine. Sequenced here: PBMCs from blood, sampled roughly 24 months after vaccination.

CDR3 in amino acids: CASSPTPSGVVYEQYF. The CDR3 DNA reads as TGTGCCAGCAGCCCAACTCCGTCAGGGGTCGTCTACGAGCAGTACTTC. The chain joins TRBV7-6 to TRBJ2-7, with a tentative D call TRBD1 (6 bases). The ends were cut back, 5 bases at V and 3 bases at J, with 20 bases in the middle. This CDR3 is built from 16 residues. Germline CDR1 SGHVS, CDR2 FNYEAQ.